These 17 T cell receptor beta chains originate from one sample sequenced in a study of T cell repertoires in cytomegalovirus infection. These receptors' targets are unknown. MiXCR, run by TCRdb on the reads, gives a single entry per CDR3 protein. Among around 800,000 distinct CDR3 sequences listed, over 25% were seen once. The sample was cultured CD8+ T cells from PBMCs, taken from culture after CMV antigen stimulation. The receptors derive from a human donor in good health (CMV status not recorded). Some clones in this sample may be carry-over from other donors' samples.

This clonotype was found a few times. This rearrangement joins TRBV7-2 to TRBJ2-1; TRBD2 aligns across 7 bases. Trimming took 7 bases from V and 10 from J; bases not matched to a gene: 4. Germline lookup yields CDR1 SGHTA and CDR2 FQGNSA. The CDR3 is 11 amino acids. This CDR3 reads CASNSGGEQFF. In DNA, the CDR3 is TGTGCCAGCAACTCGGGGGGAGAGCAGTTCTTC. Drawing the rest from reference TRBV7-2 and TRBJ2-1, the complete variable domain is GAGVSQSPSNKVTEKGKDVELRCDPISGHTALYWYRQSLGQGLEFLIYFQGNSAPDKSGLPSDRFSAERTGGSVSTLTIQRTQQEDSAVYLCASNSGGEQFFGPGTRLTVL.

This clonotype has a handful of counts. The rearrangement joins TRBV12-3 or TRBV12-4 to TRBJ2-5; 8 bases fit TRBD1. The CDR3 has 15 amino acids. V shed 6 bases, J shed 4 bases, and the junction held 10 bases outside the gene matches. CDR3 coding DNA: TGTGCCAGCAGCAATCACCGGACAGGGCGAGAGACCCAGTACTTC. Translated: CASSNHRTGRETQYF.

This clonotype was observed a handful of times. The chain couples TRBV10-3 to TRBJ2-6; 7 nucleotides line up with TRBD1. CDR1 is ENHRY and CDR2 is SYGVKD in the germline V gene. The V and J ends lost 6 bases and 0 bases, in that order; junction bases with no gene match: 5. The CDR3 has 16 amino acids. CDR3 region: CAIRVQGSSGANVLTF. The CDR3 DNA sequence: TGTGCCATCAGGGTACAGGGGAGCTCTGGGGCCAACGTCCTGACTTTC.

This clonotype showed up just a few times. This chain links TRBV6-2 or TRBV6-3 with TRBJ2-7; 10 bases map to TRBD2. Germline V gene data show CDR1 as MNHEY and CDR2 as SVGEGT. This CDR3 contains 15 residues. Germline trimming cut 2 bases from V and 1 base from J; bases unmatched to any gene: 2. The CDR3 sequence: CASSYGLAASYEQYF. The DNA of the CDR3 is TGTGCCAGCAGTTACGGACTAGCGGCTTCCTACGAGCAGTACTTC.

This chain connects TRBV13 to TRBJ1-6, with D possibly matching TRBD1 (6 bases). The germline V gene has CDR1 PRHDT and CDR2 FYEKMQ (reference sequence). The CDR3 length is 15 residues. The V end was cut by 5 bases, the J end by 6 bases, with 14 bases between. The CDR3 DNA sequence: TGTGCCAGCAGCCCTCCGGCAGGGGTTAATTCACCCCTCCACTTT. It encodes CASSPPAGVNSPLHF.

This clonotype is a singleton in its sample. The chain combines TRBV5-1 with TRBJ1-2; 8 positions match TRBD1. With 1 base clipped from V and 7 bases from J, the junction kept 9 bases outside the gene matches. There are 15 residues in the CDR3. CDR1 and CDR2 from the germline V gene are SGHRS and YFSETQ. The CDR3, as DNA: TGCGCCAGCAGCTTGCTGAGACAGGGGCCATCTGGCTACACCTTC. The encoded protein is CASSLLRQGPSGYTF.

There are a few counts of this clonotype. The rearrangement links TRBV7-9 to TRBJ1-2, with 7 nucleotides matching TRBD1. Germline V CDR1 and CDR2: SEHNR, FQNEAQ (reference sequence). The CDR3 covers 13 residues. The V gene end was trimmed by 5 bases and the J gene end by 5 bases; junction bases not matched to a gene: 5. The DNA of the CDR3 is TGTGCCAGCAGCGTCGGGACAGAATATGGCTACACCTTC. This translates into CASSVGTEYGYTF. Filled out from reference TRBV7-9 and TRBJ1-2, the complete variable domain reads DTGVSQNPRHKITKRGQNVTFRCDPISEHNRLYWYRQTLGQGPEFLTYFQNEAQLEKSRLLSDRFSAERPKGSFSTLEIQRTEQGDSAMYLCASSVGTEYGYTFGSGTRLTVV.

This clonotype appeared a few times. The chain couples TRBV20-1 to TRBJ1-1; TRBD1 is a possible D gene (5 bases). With 8 bases removed from V and 5 bases from J, the gap between germline ends came to 15 bases. CDR3 length: 12 amino acids. Per the germline V gene, CDR1 is DFQATT and CDR2 is SNEGSKA (reference sequence). CDR3 region: CSPILEGTEAFF. CDR3 nucleotides: TGCAGTCCGATACTGGAGGGGACTGAAGCTTTCTTT.

This clonotype was counted a few times. The chain couples TRBV2 to TRBJ1-1; D is unclear. The V end was cut by 7 bases, the J end by 3 bases, with 12 bases between. This CDR3 comprises 13 residues. CDR1 is SNHLY and CDR2 is FYNNEI in the germline V gene. The CDR3 loop is CASTAGGDTEAFF. In nucleotides, the CDR3 is TGTGCCAGCACCGCCGGCGGGGACACTGAAGCTTTCTTT.

For this clonotype: A much larger clone lies one base from this, so it may be a read error. The CDR3 carries no conserved terminal phenylalanine or tryptophan, so it likely arises from a read error. This chain links TRBV7-7 with TRBJ2-3, with TRBD2 as a possible D gene (7 bases). This CDR3 has 16 residues. In germline, CDR1 is SSHAT, CDR2 FNYEAQ (reference sequence). CDR3 nucleotides: TGTGCTAGCAGCCCCGAGGGGGGGGGAAGCACAGATACGCAGTATTTA. This translates into CASSPEGGGSTDTQYL.

This clonotype was seen only a few times. The V gene is TRBV6-1, the J gene TRBJ2-3; D is unresolved. Germline lookup yields CDR1 MNHNS and CDR2 SASEGT. The CDR3 has 13 residues. The ends were cut back, 6 bases at V and 5 bases at J, with 12 bases in the middle. CDR3 loop: CASRELPLDTQYF. The CDR3 region has the DNA TGTGCCAGCAGGGAACTCCCTTTAGATACGCAGTATTTT.

This clonotype was seen more than once but under ten times. The chain has TRBV4-2 and TRBJ1-1; TRBD1 is a possible D gene (5 bases). Germline lookup yields CDR1 LGHNA and CDR2 YNFKEQ. The V gene lost 1 base and the J gene lost 3 bases, with 12 bases spanning the gap. This CDR3 has 15 residues. CDR3 loop: CASSQGQGEDTEAFF. The CDR3 nucleotides read TGTGCCAGCAGCCAAGGTCAGGGCGAGGACACTGAAGCTTTCTTT.

The chain recombines TRBV15 with TRBJ1-6, with D unresolved. Trimming left V 1 base short and J 9 bases short, with 19 bases between. CDR3 length: 17 residues. CDR1 and CDR2 from the germline V gene are LNHNV and YYDKDF (reference sequence). CDR3 nucleotides: TGTGCCACCAGCAGAGCGATGGACGGCCGACGGGGTTCACCCCTCCACTTT. Translation gives CATSRAMDGRRGSPLHF.

This chain joins TRBV12-5 and TRBJ2-7; TRBD1 matches at 7 bases. This CDR3 is 15 amino acids long. Germline values: CDR1 LGHNT, CDR2 FRNRAP. The CDR3 loop is CASGVRDRNFYVQYV. The CDR3, as DNA: TGTGCTAGTGGAGTCCGGGACAGAAACTTCTACGTGCAGTACGTC.

This chain joins TRBV4-1 and TRBJ1-2, with TRBD1 matching over 7 bases. The CDR3 contains 17 residues. The germline gives CDR1 MGHRA, CDR2 YSYEKL. The junction had 14 bases not matched to a gene; V was cut back by 4 bases and J by 3 bases. The CDR3 sequence is CASSLTGTAAPYYGYTF. For the CDR3, the DNA is TGCGCCAGCAGCCTCACGGGGACAGCAGCCCCCTACTATGGCTACACCTTC.

The chain links TRBV7-6 to TRBJ2-6, with D possibly matching TRBD2 (6 bases). The CDR3 loop spans 18 amino acids. V lost 5 bases, J lost 0 bases, and 17 bases lay in between. The germline CDR1 and CDR2 sequences are SGHVS and FNYEAQ. DNA for the CDR3: TGTGCCAGCAGCCAAGAGAGCGGGCACTACTCTGGGGCCAACGTCCTGACTTTC. The encoded protein is CASSQESGHYSGANVLTF.

The table lists this clonotype with a few counts. The V gene is TRBV7-9, the J gene TRBJ2-7, with TRBD2 identical over 13 bases. The CDR3 is made up of 15 amino acids. Germline CDR1 reads SEHNR; CDR2 reads FQNEAQ (reference sequence). V was pared by 3 bases and J by 5 bases, with 4 bases of the junction left unmatched. The CDR3 is CASSLGLAGSDEQYF. CDR3 nucleotides: TGTGCCAGCAGCTTGGGACTAGCGGGGAGCGACGAGCAGTACTTC.